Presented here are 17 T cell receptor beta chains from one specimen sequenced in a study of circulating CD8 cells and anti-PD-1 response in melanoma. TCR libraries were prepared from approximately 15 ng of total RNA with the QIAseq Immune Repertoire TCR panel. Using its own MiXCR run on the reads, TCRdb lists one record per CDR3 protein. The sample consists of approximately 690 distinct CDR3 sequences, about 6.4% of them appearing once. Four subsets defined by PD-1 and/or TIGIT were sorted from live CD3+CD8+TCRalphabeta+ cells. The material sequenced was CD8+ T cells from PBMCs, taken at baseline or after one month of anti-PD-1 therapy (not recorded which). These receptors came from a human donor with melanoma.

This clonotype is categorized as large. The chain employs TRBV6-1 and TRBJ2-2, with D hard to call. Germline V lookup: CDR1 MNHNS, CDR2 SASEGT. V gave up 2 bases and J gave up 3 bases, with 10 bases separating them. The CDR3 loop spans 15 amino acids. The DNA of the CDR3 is TGTGCCAGCAGTGAAAAAGGGATGGACACCGGGGAGCTGTTTTTT. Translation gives CASSEKGMDTGELFF.

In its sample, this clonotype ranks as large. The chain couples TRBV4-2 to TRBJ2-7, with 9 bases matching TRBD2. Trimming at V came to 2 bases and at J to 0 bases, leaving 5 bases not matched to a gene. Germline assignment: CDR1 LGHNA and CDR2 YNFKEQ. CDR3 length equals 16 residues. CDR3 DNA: TGTGCCAGCAGCCAAAGTCCTAGCGGGGACTCCTACGAGCAGTACTTC. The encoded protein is CASSQSPSGDSYEQYF.

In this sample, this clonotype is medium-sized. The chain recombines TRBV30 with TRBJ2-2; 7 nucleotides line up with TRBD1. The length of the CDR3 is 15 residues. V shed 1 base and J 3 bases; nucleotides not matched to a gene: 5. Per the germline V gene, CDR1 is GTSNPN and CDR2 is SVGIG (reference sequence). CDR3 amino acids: CAWSDRGKDTGELFF. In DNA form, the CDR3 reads TGTGCCTGGAGTGACAGGGGCAAAGACACCGGGGAGCTGTTTTTT.

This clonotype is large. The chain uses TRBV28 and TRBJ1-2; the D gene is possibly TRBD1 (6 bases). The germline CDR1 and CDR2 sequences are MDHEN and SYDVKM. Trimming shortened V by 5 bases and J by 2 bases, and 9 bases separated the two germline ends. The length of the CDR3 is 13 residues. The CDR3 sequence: CASSPTGNYGYTF. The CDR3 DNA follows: TGTGCCAGCAGTCCAACAGGGAACTATGGCTACACCTTC.

The CDR3 DNA follows: TGTGCCGCCATACACGGGACAGGGACGACCGGGGAGCTGTTTTTT. Translation: CAAIHGTGTTGELFF. The chain links TRBV19 to TRBJ2-2; TRBD1 matches 9 bases. The CDR3 totals 15 residues. J lost 5 bases, V lost 11 bases, and 12 bases had no gene match. Germline CDR1 LNHDA, CDR2 SQIVND (reference sequence).

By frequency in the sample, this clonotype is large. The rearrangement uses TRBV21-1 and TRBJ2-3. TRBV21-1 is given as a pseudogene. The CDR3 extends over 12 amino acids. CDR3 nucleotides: TGTGCCAGCAGCAAAGGCACAGATACGCAGTATTTT. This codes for CASSKGTDTQYF.

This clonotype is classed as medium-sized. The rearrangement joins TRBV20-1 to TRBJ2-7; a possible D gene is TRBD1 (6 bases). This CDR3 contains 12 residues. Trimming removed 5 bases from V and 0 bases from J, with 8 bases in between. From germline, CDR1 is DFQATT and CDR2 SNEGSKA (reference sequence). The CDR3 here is CSAGDNSYEQYF. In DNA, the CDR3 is TGCAGTGCTGGGGACAACTCCTACGAGCAGTACTTC.

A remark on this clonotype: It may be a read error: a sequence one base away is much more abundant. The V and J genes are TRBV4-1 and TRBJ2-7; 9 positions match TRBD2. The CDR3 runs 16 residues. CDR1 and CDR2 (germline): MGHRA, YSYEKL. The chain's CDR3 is CASSQDGPSGDAEQHF. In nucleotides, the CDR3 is TGCGCCAGCAGCCAAGATGGTCCTAGCGGGGACGCCGAGCAGCACTTC.

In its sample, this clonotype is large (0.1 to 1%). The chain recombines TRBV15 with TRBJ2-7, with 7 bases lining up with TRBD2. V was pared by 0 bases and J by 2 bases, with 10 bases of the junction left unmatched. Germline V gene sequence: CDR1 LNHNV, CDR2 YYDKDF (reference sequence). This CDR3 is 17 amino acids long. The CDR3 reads CATSRDRLGGGTYEQYF. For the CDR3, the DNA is TGTGCCACCAGCAGAGATAGACTGGGCGGGGGAACCTACGAGCAGTACTTC.

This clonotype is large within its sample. The chain's CDR3 is CASSSLRIRQETQYF. As DNA, the CDR3 is TGTGCCAGCAGCAGTCTTCGTATACGGCAAGAGACCCAGTACTTC. The chain recombines TRBV7-2 with TRBJ2-5; D gene unclear. There are 15 residues in the CDR3. V dropped 5 bases and J dropped 2 bases, with 15 bases sitting between them. CDR1 and CDR2 from the germline V gene are SGHTA and FQGNSA. The entire variable domain, with the rest obtained from reference TRBV7-2 and TRBJ2-5, is as follows: GAGVSQSPSNKVTEKGKDVELRCDPISGHTALYWYRQSLGQGLEFLIYFQGNSAPDKSGLPSDRFSAERTGGSVSTLTIQRTQQEDSAVYLCASSSLRIRQETQYFGPGTRLLVL.

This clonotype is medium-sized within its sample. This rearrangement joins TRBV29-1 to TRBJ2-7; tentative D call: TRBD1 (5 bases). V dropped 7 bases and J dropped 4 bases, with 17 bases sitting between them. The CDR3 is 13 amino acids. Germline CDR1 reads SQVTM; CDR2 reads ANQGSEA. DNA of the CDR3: TGCAGCGCTGTCTCCGACAGAGATTACGAGCAGTACTTC. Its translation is CSAVSDRDYEQYF.

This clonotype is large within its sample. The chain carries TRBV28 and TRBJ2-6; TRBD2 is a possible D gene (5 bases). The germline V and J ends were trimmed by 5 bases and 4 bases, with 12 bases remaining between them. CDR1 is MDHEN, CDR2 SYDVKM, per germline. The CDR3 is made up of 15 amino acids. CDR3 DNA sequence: TGTGCCAGCAGTCCATTGGAGGACGGGGCCAACGTCCTGACTTTC. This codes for CASSPLEDGANVLTF.

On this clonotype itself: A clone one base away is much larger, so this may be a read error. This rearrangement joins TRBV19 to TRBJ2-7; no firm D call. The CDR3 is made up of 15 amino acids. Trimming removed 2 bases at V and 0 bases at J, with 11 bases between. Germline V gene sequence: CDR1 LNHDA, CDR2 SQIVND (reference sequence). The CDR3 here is CASSISDGGSYEQYF. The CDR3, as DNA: TGTGCCAGTAGTATAAGCGACGGCGGCTCCTACGAGCAGTACTTC.

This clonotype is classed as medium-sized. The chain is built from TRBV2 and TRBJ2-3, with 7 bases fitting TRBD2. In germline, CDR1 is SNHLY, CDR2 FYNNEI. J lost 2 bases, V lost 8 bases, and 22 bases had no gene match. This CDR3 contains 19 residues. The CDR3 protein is CASDGSGTNYRKDTDTQYF. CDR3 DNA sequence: TGTGCCAGCGACGGCAGCGGGACTAACTACCGTAAGGACACAGATACGCAGTATTTT.

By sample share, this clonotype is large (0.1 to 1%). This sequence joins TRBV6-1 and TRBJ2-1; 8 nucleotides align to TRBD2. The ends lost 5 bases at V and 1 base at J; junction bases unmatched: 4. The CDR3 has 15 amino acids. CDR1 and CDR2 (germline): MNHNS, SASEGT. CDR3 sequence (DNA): TGTGCCAGCAGTTTATCGGGGGGGTCCTACAATGAGCAGTTCTTC. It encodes CASSLSGGSYNEQFF.

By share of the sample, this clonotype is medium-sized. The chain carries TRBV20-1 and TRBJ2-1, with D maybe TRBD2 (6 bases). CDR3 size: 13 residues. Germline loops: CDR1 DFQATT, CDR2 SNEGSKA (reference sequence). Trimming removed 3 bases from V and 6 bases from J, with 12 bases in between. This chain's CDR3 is CSARALAGNEQFF. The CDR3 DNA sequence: TGCAGTGCTAGGGCACTAGCAGGCAATGAGCAGTTCTTC.

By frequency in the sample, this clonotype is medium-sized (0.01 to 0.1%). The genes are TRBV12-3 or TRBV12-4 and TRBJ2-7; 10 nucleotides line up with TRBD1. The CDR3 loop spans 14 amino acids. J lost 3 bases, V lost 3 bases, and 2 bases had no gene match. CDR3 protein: CASSFGTGDYEQYF. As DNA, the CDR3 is TGTGCCAGCAGTTTTGGGACAGGGGACTACGAGCAGTACTTC.